This entry lists 28 T cell receptor beta chains sequenced from one sample in a study of T cell changes during pregnancy in multiple sclerosis. Some clones are missing from TCRdb's copy, which holds only in-frame ones; the method was immunoSEQ multiplex PCR. The sample includes 60,000 to 70,000 clones, roughly 90% of them seen just once. This specimen consisted of peripheral blood, obtained in the second trimester of pregnancy. These receptors were taken from a female donor with multiple sclerosis, enrolled in a pregnancy study.

The V call is TRBV27, the J call TRBJ1-1; 10 bases agree with TRBD1. The CDR3 is made up of 15 amino acids. Per germline, CDR1 MNHEY and CDR2 SMNVEV (reference sequence). Unmatched junction bases numbered 8, after V lost 4 bases and J lost 6 bases. The CDR3 DNA sequence: TGTGCCAGCAGTTCGGGACAGGGGCGATTAGCTGAAGCTTTCTTT. Its translation is CASSSGQGRLAEAFF.

This chain links TRBV28 with TRBJ2-4; 7 nucleotides match TRBD1. The CDR3 length is 16 residues. Unmatched junction bases numbered 5, after V lost 3 bases and J lost 0 bases. The V gene's germline CDR1 is MDHEN and CDR2 SYDVKM. CDR3 in DNA: TGTGCCAGCAGTTTGAGGGGGCCTCTAGCCAAAAACATTCAGTACTTC. It translates to CASSLRGPLAKNIQYF. Drawing the rest from reference TRBV28 and TRBJ2-4, the complete variable domain is DVKVTQSSRYLVKRTGEKVFLECVQDMDHENMFWYRQDPGLGLRLIYFSYDVKMKEKGDIPEGYSVSREKKERFSLILESASTNQTSMYLCASSLRGPLAKNIQYFGAGTRLSVL.

This clone has just one count. The CDR3 DNA follows: TGTGCCAGCAGCTTAGGCCAGAACCATGGAAACACCATATATTTT. Encoded protein: CASSLGQNHGNTIYF. The J gene is TRBJ1-3, the V gene TRBV13; D is uncertain. This CDR3 comprises 15 residues. Trimming pared 0 bases from V and 3 bases from J, leaving 9 bases between. Germline V gene sequence: CDR1 PRHDT, CDR2 FYEKMQ (reference sequence).

The chain recombines TRBV4-2 with TRBJ2-2; 8 bases are a match to TRBD2. The CDR3 has 16 residues. With V trimmed by 0 bases and J by 1 base, 1 base remained unmatched. The germline gives CDR1 LGHNA, CDR2 YNFKEQ. The CDR3 spells CASSQEAGGNTGELFF. The CDR3 DNA sequence: TGTGCCAGCAGCCAAGAGGCGGGGGGGAACACCGGGGAGCTGTTTTTT.

The V call is TRBV4-2, the J call TRBJ1-5, with D unresolved. The CDR3 is 16 amino acids. V was shortened by 1 base and J by 3 bases, with 13 bases between the two germline ends. Germline V CDR1 and CDR2: LGHNA, YNFKEQ. CDR3 in DNA: TGTGCCAGCAGCCAAGCGTCACAGATAAACAATCAGCCCCAGCATTTT. As protein: CASSQASQINNQPQHF.

The chain carries TRBV7-8 and TRBJ1-5; 8 nucleotides line up with TRBD1. This CDR3 comprises 17 residues. The V segment lost 5 bases and the J segment 1 base; nucleotides outside the gene matches: 10. CDR1 is SGHVS and CDR2 is FQNEAQ in the germline V gene. CDR3 coding DNA: TGTGCCAGCAGCCAAGGACAGGGCGAGGGAAGCAATCAGCCCCAGCATTTT. It yields the protein CASSQGQGEGSNQPQHF.

The rearrangement joins TRBV5-1 to TRBJ1-2, with 11 bases aligning to TRBD1. The CDR3 totals 18 residues. Trimming cost V 0 bases and J 5 bases; bases outside gene matches: 12. Germline V gives CDR1 SGHRS, CDR2 YFSETQ. CDR3 sequence reads: CASSLGTAGTGGRYGYTF. The CDR3 DNA reads as TGCGCCAGCAGCTTGGGAACCGCCGGGACAGGGGGTCGGTATGGCTACACCTTC.

The chain combines TRBV12-5 with TRBJ1-1, with 10 bases matching TRBD1. CDR1 is LGHNT and CDR2 is FRNRAP in the germline V gene. CDR3 size: 15 residues. The V and J ends lost 6 bases and 3 bases, in that order; junction bases with no gene match: 7. DNA for the CDR3: TGTGCTAGTGGGGGGGGACAGGGGCTTGACACTGAAGCTTTCTTT. Its protein is CASGGGQGLDTEAFF.

This clone was observed a handful of times. The V call is TRBV5-1, the J call TRBJ1-2; possibly TRBD1 for D (6 bases). The CDR3 runs 13 residues. Trimming left V 5 bases short and J 8 bases short, with 16 bases between. The germline V gene encodes CDR1 SGHRS and CDR2 YFSETQ. The CDR3 reads CASSQVGTLGYTF. DNA for the CDR3: TGCGCCAGCAGTCAGGTCGGGACACTCGGCTACACCTTC.

This clone was recorded once. The rearrangement links TRBV29-1 to TRBJ1-2; TRBD1 matches at 9 bases. The CDR3 has 13 amino acids. Germline V gene data show CDR1 as SQVTM and CDR2 as ANQGSEA. Trimming removed 6 bases from V and 1 base from J; junction bases left unmatched: 3. The CDR3 here is CSVSTGGNYGYTF. The DNA for the CDR3 is TGCAGCGTATCGACAGGGGGTAACTATGGCTACACCTTC.

V is TRBV18 and J is TRBJ1-5, with a weak D call TRBD1 (5 bases). The V end lost 0 bases, the J end lost 4 bases, and 10 bases lay between the germline ends. The CDR3 covers 15 residues. Germline assignment: CDR1 KGHSH and CDR2 LQKENI. CDR3 sequence: CASSPPRAGNQPQHF. For the CDR3, the DNA is TGTGCCAGCTCACCACCCAGGGCGGGGAATCAGCCCCAGCATTTT.

The chain carries TRBV6-6 and TRBJ1-1, with a possible D match to TRBD1 (5 bases). V was trimmed by 4 bases and J by 5 bases, leaving 11 bases between them. Per the germline V gene, CDR1 is MNHNY and CDR2 is SVGAGI (reference sequence). The CDR3 contains 13 residues. In DNA form, the CDR3 reads TGTGCCAGCAGTTCCTCAGGGAGGACTGAAGCTTTCTTT. Translation: CASSSSGRTEAFF.

The V gene is TRBV6-4, the J gene TRBJ2-2, with 12 bases matching TRBD2. This CDR3 comprises 15 residues. V shed 4 bases, J shed 4 bases, and the junction held 1 base outside the gene matches. Per the germline V gene, CDR1 is MRHNA and CDR2 is SNTAGT. CDR3 loop: CASSASGGATGELFF. The DNA for the CDR3 is TGTGCCAGCAGTGCTAGCGGGGGGGCCACCGGGGAGCTGTTTTTT.

The chain has TRBV4-3 and TRBJ2-7; possible D gene TRBD1, 6 bases. The CDR3 totals 18 residues. V gave up 1 base and J gave up 0 bases, with 19 bases separating them. Germline CDR1 LGHNA, CDR2 YSLEER. The CDR3 reads CASSQARSGQFSSYEQYF. The CDR3 DNA reads as TGCGCCAGCAGCCAAGCCCGCAGCGGACAGTTTAGCTCCTACGAGCAGTACTTC.

J is TRBJ2-3 and V is TRBV18; no clear D gene. Trimming pared 2 bases from V and 0 bases from J, leaving 3 bases between. The CDR3 has 13 residues. CDR1 and CDR2 from the germline V gene are KGHSH and LQKENI. CDR3 loop: CASSPYSTDTQYF. The CDR3 nucleotides are TGTGCCAGCTCACCATATAGCACAGATACGCAGTATTTT.

Comments on this clone: Germline is not matched at one junction end, which may reflect a read error. This sequence joins TRBV14 and TRBJ1-6, with TRBD1 as a possible D gene (5 bases). Per the germline V gene, CDR1 is SGHDN and CDR2 is FVKESK. This CDR3 spans 15 amino acids. As DNA, the CDR3 is TGTGCCAGCGGCCAATATGGGCAGGGTGGTTCACCCCTCCACTTT. This translates into CASGQYGQGGSPLHF. The full variable domain, rest sourced from reference TRBV14 and TRBJ1-6, is EAGVTQFPSHSVIEKGQTVTLRCDPISGHDNLYWYRRVMGKEIKFLLHFVKESKQDESGMPNNRFLAERTGGTYSTLKVQPAELEDSGVYFCASGQYGQGGSPLHFGNGTRLTVT.

V gene TRBV6-7 combines with J gene TRBJ2-7; possibly TRBD1 for D (5 bases). TRBV6-7 is recorded as an ORF, its role being uncertain. Between the trimmed V and J ends, which lost 10 bases and 3 bases, there was a span of 10 bases. There are 11 residues in the CDR3. Here the CDR3 reads CATRQGYEQYF. Written as DNA, the CDR3 is TGTGCCACGAGGCAGGGCTACGAGCAGTACTTC.

The rearrangement joins TRBV4-2 to TRBJ2-1; D perhaps matches TRBD1 (6 bases). Germline V CDR1 and CDR2: LGHNA, YNFKEQ. V lost 5 bases and J lost 4, with 27 bases in between. The CDR3 contains 19 residues. CDR3 in amino acids: CASSSHGGPVLTGYNEQFF. The DNA of the CDR3 is TGTGCCAGCAGCAGCCATGGGGGCCCCGTCCTTACCGGGTACAATGAGCAGTTCTTC.

This clone was observed at least ten times. The rearrangement links TRBV7-6 to TRBJ2-7; 8 nucleotides match TRBD1. The J segment lost 5 bases and the V segment lost 1 base, leaving 7 bases of the junction unmatched. In germline, CDR1 is SGHVS, CDR2 FNYEAQ. This CDR3 comprises 15 residues. CDR3 sequence: CASSLGTGMEHEQYF. The CDR3 DNA is TGTGCCAGCAGCTTAGGGACAGGGATGGAGCACGAGCAGTACTTC. The full variable domain, completed using reference TRBV7-6 and TRBJ2-7, is GAGVSQSPRYKVTKRGQDVALRCDPISGHVSLYWYRQALGQGPEFLTYFNYEAQQDKSGLPNDRFSAERPEGSISTLTIQRTEQRDSAMYRCASSLGTGMEHEQYFGPGTRLTVT.

This chain links TRBV15 with TRBJ2-1, with 8 bases fitting TRBD1. Germline V lookup: CDR1 LNHNV, CDR2 YYDKDF (reference sequence). V was clipped by 0 bases and J by 7 bases; unmatched bases: 8. The CDR3 totals 16 residues. DNA of the CDR3: TGTGCCACCAGCAGAGATGGTCGCCACAGGGGGAATGAGCAGTTCTTC. Its protein product is CATSRDGRHRGNEQFF.

The genes are TRBV19 and TRBJ2-3; D possibly corresponds to TRBD2 (5 bases). This CDR3 has 15 amino acids. Germline-derived CDR1 and CDR2 are LNHDA and SQIVND (reference sequence). Trimming pared 1 base from V and 5 bases from J, leaving 13 bases between. In nucleotides, the CDR3 is TGTGCCAGTAGTATAGGTCCCGGGGATCGAGATACGCAGTATTTT. The encoded protein is CASSIGPGDRDTQYF.

V gene TRBV5-8 combines with J gene TRBJ1-1; 7 bases agree with TRBD1. Germline values: CDR1 SGHTS, CDR2 YDEGEE. The CDR3 runs to 15 residues. Trimming cost V 1 base and J 5 bases; bases outside gene matches: 8. CDR3 coding DNA: TGTGCCAGCAGCTTGAAACAGGGGATATGGACTGAAGCTTTCTTT. Translation gives CASSLKQGIWTEAFF.

A single count supports this clone. The chain joins TRBV7-2 to TRBJ1-1; no reliable D call. The CDR3 totals 15 residues. The germline V gene has CDR1 SGHTA and CDR2 FQGNSA. V was pared by 3 bases and J by 4 bases, with 15 bases between. CDR3 DNA: TGTGCCAGCAGCTTGAGGGCCCTAGAAGGCACTGAAGCTTTCTTT. Translating it yields CASSLRALEGTEAFF.

The chain combines TRBV5-4 with TRBJ2-2; a possible D gene is TRBD1 (5 bases). Germline V gene lookup returns CDR1 SGHNT and CDR2 YYREEE (reference sequence). This CDR3 is built from 15 residues. Trimming shortened V by 0 bases and J by 2 bases, and 8 bases separated the two germline ends. This chain's CDR3 is CASSLGGHNTGELFF. DNA for the CDR3: TGTGCCAGCAGCTTGGGGGGCCACAACACCGGGGAGCTGTTTTTT.

This sequence joins TRBV15 and TRBJ1-5, with D hard to call. V lost 0 bases to trimming and J lost 2 bases, with 20 bases between them. Germline CDR1 LNHNV, CDR2 YYDKDF (reference sequence). CDR3 length: 19 residues. The DNA of the CDR3 is TGTGCCACCAGCAGAGATCTGGTTCCCTGGGAGGCCGGCAATCAGCCCCAGCATTTT. Amino acids: CATSRDLVPWEAGNQPQHF.

This clone has just one count. The CDR3 DNA sequence: TGTGCCAGCAGCGCCTCGGGACAGGGGTTTGAAAAACTGTTTTTT. It yields the protein CASSASGQGFEKLFF. The V gene is TRBV9, the J gene TRBJ1-4, with TRBD1 identical over 10 bases. Losses at the gene ends were 3 bases for V and 7 bases for J; bases not matched to a gene: 6. The germline gives CDR1 SGDLS, CDR2 YYNGEE. The CDR3 spans 15 residues.

This chain uses TRBV5-1 with TRBJ2-2; 7 positions match TRBD2. V shed 0 bases and J 4 bases; nucleotides not matched to a gene: 12. The CDR3 length is 18 residues. Per germline, CDR1 SGHRS and CDR2 YFSETQ. The CDR3 DNA is TGCGCCAGCAGCTTGGCCTCTACTGGGGGACTACCCACCGGGGAGCTGTTTTTT. Its protein product is CASSLASTGGLPTGELFF.

Here the CDR3 reads CAWSLTLLTGASGNTIYF. For the CDR3, the DNA is TGTGCCTGGAGTCTCACCCTTTTAACAGGGGCCTCTGGAAACACCATATATTTT. The V gene is TRBV30, the J gene TRBJ1-3; 7 bases match TRBD1. CDR3 length equals 18 residues. The junction had 13 bases not matched to a gene; V was cut back by 2 bases and J by 0 bases. Germline assignment: CDR1 GTSNPN and CDR2 SVGIG (reference sequence). The whole variable domain, remainder taken from reference TRBV30 and TRBJ1-3, is SQTIHQWPATLVQPVGSPLSLECTVEGTSNPNLYWYRQAAGRGLQLLFYSVGIGQISSEVPQNLSASRPQDRQFILSSKKLLLSDSGFYLCAWSLTLLTGASGNTIYFGEGSWLTVV.